Listed here is a single T cell receptor beta chain. This clonotype was detected a few times. The clone's antigen remains unknown. No much larger clone exists at a distance of one base, and base qualities are not known. The data were taken from a study of T-cell reconstitution after alpha-beta-depleted transplantation in children (dated by TCRdb to about 2016). Regarding the study in general: T-cell immune reconstitution after TCRalphabeta/CD19-depleted allogeneic hematopoietic cell transplantation in children was quantitatively tracked in the study by means of TCR repertoire profiling.

Libraries were built with PCR. The data were produced on an Illumina HiSeq 2500. TCR library preparation used molecular barcoding, with unique molecular identifiers applied to normalize quantification of the TCRbeta repertoire. The public reads were reprocessed in TCRdb via fastp at Q25 and MiXCR, keeping in-frame beta chains. When rows share a CDR3 protein, they turn into one entry using the most common DNA and genes. The sample contains about a million distinct CDR3 sequences, about 29% of them found a single time. The leading ten clones occupy more than 25% of the sample. Broad study findings and their caveats: Over subsequent months, a decline in hyperexpanded clone frequencies was noted, and after one year, T-cell counts and TCRbeta diversity were mostly ascribed to newly produced T cells. About two months after transplant, the apparently early recovery of alphabetaT-cell counts reportedly depended on just several hundred clones that had expanded rapidly and came from non-depleted graft cells. In some patients, the high TCRbeta diversity seen at day 60 was put down to recipient T cells and intrathymic progenitors that had survived conditioning.

The CDR3 starts with the cysteine, ends with the phenylalanine, and has 14 residues. Only the CDR3 DNA is retained, 42 bases long and in frame from the first base. The V end gives up 6 bases and the J end 8 bases, leaving 9 bases in the junction not matched to a gene. In light of the paper, this sample's treatment or condition label describes: allogeneic hematopoietic cell transplantation with graft depleted of TCRalphabeta T cells and CD19 B cells. The children who served as transplant recipients had been given grafts of TCRalphabeta/CD19-depleted allogeneic hematopoietic cells. This receptor was taken from a boy in the first two years of life who had a stem cell transplant for SCID, so the T cells may come from the graft donor. The rearranged chain carries TRBV12-3 or TRBV12-4 and TRBJ2-1, and 8 junction bases match TRBD2. The source material was PBMCs, mostly from graft donor cells, sampled 360 days after TCRalphabeta/CD19-depleted stem cell transplant. The DNA sequence is given as TGTGCCAGCAGATCAGCGGGGCGGGGGGATGAGCAGTTCTTC. Translation gives CASRSAGRGDEQFF.